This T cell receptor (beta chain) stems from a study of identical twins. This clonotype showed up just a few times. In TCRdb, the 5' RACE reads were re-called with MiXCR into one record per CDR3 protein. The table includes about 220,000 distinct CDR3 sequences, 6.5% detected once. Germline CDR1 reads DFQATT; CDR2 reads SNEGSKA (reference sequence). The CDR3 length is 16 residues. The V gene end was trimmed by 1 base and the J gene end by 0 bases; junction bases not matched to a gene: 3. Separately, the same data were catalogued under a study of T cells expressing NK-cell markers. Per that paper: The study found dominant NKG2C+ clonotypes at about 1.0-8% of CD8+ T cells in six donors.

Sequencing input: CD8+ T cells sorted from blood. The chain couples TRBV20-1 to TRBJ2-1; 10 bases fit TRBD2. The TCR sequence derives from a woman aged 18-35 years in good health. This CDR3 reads CSARGERGGSYNEQFF. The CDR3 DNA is TGCAGTGCTAGAGGGGAGCGGGGGGGCTCCTACAATGAGCAGTTCTTC.